One and the same sample provided the 29 T cell receptor beta chains below, sequenced in a study of cytomegalovirus exposure and HLA in healthy donors (dated by TCRdb to 2016 to 2017). Receptor libraries were prepared by the immunoSEQ multiplex PCR assay. For the multiplex PCR, a mixture combining 60 forward primers for TCR Vbeta segments and 13 reverse primers for TCR Jbeta segments was used. This immuneACCESS table, as held by TCRdb, lists in-frame sequences with V and J called but not all clones. Of the missing ones, under half trace to an unresolved V gene in checked studies; the others have no known cause. Across this sample there are 160,000 or so clones, with about 80% seen only once. 0.69% of the sample is in the top ten clones. The specimen sequenced was PBMCs. The receptors stem from a woman in her forties in good health and CMV-seronegative.

This clone was observed once. The CDR3 nucleotides read TGTGCCACCAGCAGAGTGAGACCGGGACTAGCGGGAGGGACCGGGGAGCTGTTTTTT. As protein: CATSRVRPGLAGGTGELFF. This sequence joins TRBV15 and TRBJ2-2; TRBD2 matches 16 bases. V trimming: 1 base; J trimming: 5 bases; junction bases outside the gene matches: 7. There are 19 residues in the CDR3. CDR1 is LNHNV and CDR2 is YYDKDF in the germline V gene (reference sequence).

This chain links TRBV27 with TRBJ2-3; 13 bases agree with TRBD2. The CDR3 has 17 residues. J gave up 0 bases and V 6 bases, and 6 bases lay outside the gene matches. From germline, CDR1 is MNHEY and CDR2 SMNVEV (reference sequence). CDR3 sequence: CASRGTSGNPSTDTQYF. The CDR3 nucleotides read TGTGCCAGCAGAGGGACTAGCGGGAACCCTAGCACAGATACGCAGTATTTT.

The gene calls are TRBV7-8 and TRBJ1-2, with D unresolved. The germline V gene has CDR1 SGHVS and CDR2 FQNEAQ. There are 12 residues in the CDR3. V shed 1 base and J shed 9 bases, with 9 bases lying between them. CDR3 nucleotides: TGTGCCAGCAGCTTAGGGGCCTCGAGCTACACCTTC. It encodes CASSLGASSYTF.

The gene calls are TRBV7-2 and TRBJ2-3; tentative D call: TRBD2 (7 bases). V lost 2 bases, J lost 6 bases, and 15 bases lay in between. Per germline, CDR1 SGHTA and CDR2 FQGNSA. CDR3 length: 15 residues. CDR3 residues: CASSLLGGRGDTQYF. CDR3 DNA sequence: TGTGCCAGCAGCTTATTGGGGGGGCGCGGTGATACGCAGTATTTT.

Concerning this clone: One end of the junction is discordant with germline, which a read error may explain. Distinct nucleotide sequences in the sample also encode this CDR3. The V gene is TRBV29-1, the J gene TRBJ1-2; TRBD1 agrees at 9 bases. Germline V CDR1 and CDR2: SQVTM, ANQGSEA. The CDR3 runs to 15 residues. CDR3 in amino acids: CSVAPRTGGNYGYTF. The CDR3, as DNA: TGTAGCGTGGCACCCAGAACAGGGGGCAATTATGGCTACACCTTC.

This chain uses TRBV6-9 with TRBJ1-5; 9 nucleotides align to TRBD1. The CDR3 runs to 15 residues. The junction had 11 bases not matched to a gene; V was cut back by 10 bases and J by 4 bases. Germline CDR1 and CDR2: MNHGY and SVAAGI. The CDR3 sequence is CAIEGTGRENQPQHF. Written as DNA, the CDR3 is TGTGCCATTGAGGGGACAGGGCGGGAGAATCAGCCCCAGCATTTT.

The chain joins TRBV30 to TRBJ1-2; D unclear. CDR3 length equals 14 residues. CDR1 is GTSNPN and CDR2 is SVGIG in the germline V gene (reference sequence). V lost 1 base and J lost 7, with 16 bases in between. This CDR3 is CAWSGTAWAGGYTF. The CDR3 region has the DNA TGTGCCTGGAGTGGTACCGCGTGGGCTGGTGGCTACACCTTC.

The chain combines TRBV4-3 with TRBJ1-1, with TRBD1 matching 8 bases. The ends lost 4 bases at V and 0 bases at J; junction bases unmatched: 4. Germline CDR1 is LGHNA and CDR2 is YSLEER. CDR3 length: 15 residues. The chain's CDR3 is CASSLRTGMNTEAFF. For the CDR3, the DNA is TGCGCCAGCAGCCTCCGGACAGGGATGAACACTGAAGCTTTCTTT.

This clone was recorded a few times. The V and J genes are TRBV5-1 and TRBJ1-3; tentatively, D is TRBD1 (6 bases). This CDR3 spans 14 amino acids. Germline CDR1 is SGHRS and CDR2 is YFSETQ. Trimming pared 5 bases from V and 0 bases from J, leaving 9 bases between. The CDR3, as DNA: TGCGCCAGCAGTGACAGGATCTCTGGAAACACCATATATTTT. Translating gives CASSDRISGNTIYF.

This clone was recorded once. In DNA, the CDR3 is TGTGCCAGTAGTATTGGGGTTGGGGCAGGTCGTGCAAGCTATGGCTACACCTTC. Translation gives CASSIGVGAGRASYGYTF. V is TRBV19 and J is TRBJ1-2; D might be TRBD1 (5 bases). This CDR3 is built from 18 residues. V lost 3 bases and J 4 bases, leaving 24 bases between the germline ends. Germline values: CDR1 LNHDA, CDR2 SQIVND (reference sequence).

V gene TRBV2 combines with J gene TRBJ2-1; TRBD1 agrees at 9 bases. The CDR3 spans 15 residues. V lost 8 bases, J lost 6 bases, and 11 bases stayed unmatched. Germline assignment: CDR1 SNHLY and CDR2 FYNNEI. The CDR3 loop reads CASPQGQGNLNEQFF. In DNA form, the CDR3 reads TGTGCCAGCCCCCAGGGACAGGGTAACCTCAATGAGCAGTTCTTC. The variable domain in full, completed from reference TRBV2 and TRBJ2-1, reads EPEVTQTPSHQVTQMGQEVILRCVPISNHLYFYWYRQILGQKVEFLVSFYNNEISEKSEIFDDQFSVERPDGSNFTLKIRSTKLEDSAMYFCASPQGQGNLNEQFFGPGTRLTVL.

This chain connects TRBV25-1 to TRBJ2-1; D is undetermined. Germline CDR1 is MGHDK and CDR2 is SYGVNS. V was shortened by 4 bases and J by 0 bases, with 10 bases between the two germline ends. This CDR3 region has 15 residues. The CDR3 DNA follows: TGTGCCAGCAGTGGGGCCGTGTACTCCTACAATGAGCAGTTCTTC. Protein sequence: CASSGAVYSYNEQFF.

This clone turned up a few times. The chain combines TRBV5-4 with TRBJ1-4; 9 nucleotides line up with TRBD1. The CDR3 extends over 14 amino acids. Germline-derived CDR1 and CDR2 are SGHNT and YYREEE (reference sequence). Trimming took 0 bases from V and 7 from J; bases not matched to a gene: 1. CDR3 nucleotides: TGTGCCAGCAGCTTGGACAGGGGGCTTGAAAAACTGTTTTTT. Protein: CASSLDRGLEKLFF.

The chain joins TRBV18 to TRBJ2-1, with D possibly matching TRBD1 (6 bases). The V and J ends lost 8 bases and 4 bases respectively, with 12 bases between them. The CDR3 extends over 13 amino acids. CDR1 KGHSH and CDR2 LQKENI come from the germline V gene. CDR3 amino acids: CASTRDTYNEQFF. As DNA, the CDR3 is TGTGCCAGCACCCGGGACACGTACAATGAGCAGTTCTTC. Variable domain in full (rest from reference TRBV18 and TRBJ2-1): NAGVMQNPRHLVRRRGQEARLRCSPMKGHSHVYWYRQLPEEGLKFMVYLQKENIIDESGMPKERFSAEFPKEGPSILRIQQVVRGDSAAYFCASTRDTYNEQFFGPGTRLTVL.

The CDR3 loop is CASSIRGSIYGYTF. In DNA form, the CDR3 reads TGTGCCAGTAGTATAAGGGGCAGCATCTATGGCTACACCTTC. The chain is built from TRBV19 and TRBJ1-2; D possibly corresponds to TRBD1 (5 bases). The CDR3 is made up of 14 amino acids. Trimming cost V 2 bases and J 4 bases, with 11 bases left between them. Germline assignment: CDR1 LNHDA and CDR2 SQIVND (reference sequence).

This clone was observed a single time. V usage is TRBV2 and J usage is TRBJ2-5; 12 positions agree with TRBD2. Unmatched junction bases numbered 5, after V lost 8 bases and J lost 1 base. Germline CDR1 reads SNHLY; CDR2 reads FYNNEI. The CDR3 is 15 amino acids. The CDR3 here is CASGPLAGGQETQYF. The CDR3 DNA follows: TGTGCCAGCGGACCACTAGCGGGAGGCCAAGAGACCCAGTACTTC.

The CDR3 DNA reads as TGTGCCAGCAGCCCCCTACTAGCTAGCACAGATACGCAGTATTTT. This sequence encodes CASSPLLASTDTQYF. This chain joins TRBV2 and TRBJ2-3, with D perhaps matching TRBD2 (6 bases). With 6 bases removed from V and 0 bases from J, the gap between germline ends came to 13 bases. Germline CDR1 reads SNHLY; CDR2 reads FYNNEI. The CDR3 length is 15 residues.

To note about this clone: One junction end disagrees with the germline gene, perhaps due to a read error. CDR3 protein: CASNLGMNTEAFF. The CDR3 DNA reads TGTGCTAGCAATCTCGGGATGAACACTGAAGCTTTCTTT. The chain uses TRBV7-7 and TRBJ1-1; D remains ambiguous. The CDR3 consists of 13 residues. Germline V gene data show CDR1 as SSHAT and CDR2 as FNYEAQ (reference sequence).

This CDR3 reads CASSSGREQYF. CDR3 DNA: TGCGCCAGCAGCTCAGGGCGCGAGCAGTACTTC. The chain links TRBV5-1 to TRBJ2-7, with TRBD1 as a possible D gene (5 bases). The V and J ends lost 3 bases and 6 bases respectively, with 7 bases between them. Germline V gene sequence: CDR1 SGHRS, CDR2 YFSETQ. The CDR3 spans 11 residues.

V usage is TRBV15 and J usage is TRBJ1-1; D gene unclear. V shed 8 bases and J shed 0 bases, with 16 bases lying between them. The CDR3 loop spans 15 amino acids. Per the germline V gene, CDR1 is LNHNV and CDR2 is YYDKDF (reference sequence). The CDR3 nucleotides are TGTGCCACCTCAGTCCCACCCACCTTGAACACTGAAGCTTTCTTT. This codes for CATSVPPTLNTEAFF. The whole variable domain, remainder taken from reference TRBV15 and TRBJ1-1, is DAMVIQNPRYQVTQFGKPVTLSCSQTLNHNVMYWYQQKSSQAPKLLFHYYDKDFNNEADTPDNFQSRRPNTSFCFLDIRSPGLGDTAMYLCATSVPPTLNTEAFFGQGTRLTVV.

This clone came up a few times. The gene calls are TRBV5-6 and TRBJ1-1; 8 nucleotides agree with TRBD1. Unmatched junction bases numbered 7, after V lost 1 base and J lost 2 bases. The germline V gene encodes CDR1 SGHDT and CDR2 YYEEEE. CDR3 length: 16 residues. The DNA of the CDR3 is TGTGCCAGCAGCTTGCCGGGACAGGCAACAAACACTGAAGCTTTCTTT. Translated, it gives CASSLPGQATNTEAFF.

The rearrangement links TRBV4-1 to TRBJ1-3; 9 bases fit TRBD1. J lost 1 base, V lost 0 bases, and 4 bases had no gene match. CDR1 and CDR2 (germline): MGHRA, YSYEKL. The CDR3 is 17 amino acids. The CDR3 spells CASSQEGTGLSGNTIYF. The CDR3 bases are TGCGCCAGCAGCCAAGAGGGGACAGGGTTGTCTGGAAACACCATATATTTT.

This chain connects TRBV6-7 to TRBJ2-7; D is ambiguous. TRBV6-7 is reported as an ORF; its role is uncertain. The CDR3 has 12 amino acids. Trimming pared 2 bases from V and 6 bases from J, leaving 8 bases between. The CDR3 DNA reads TGTGCCAGCAGTTACCCGACGGGCGAGCAGTACTTC. Amino acids: CASSYPTGEQYF.

The chain has TRBV19 and TRBJ1-1; 10 positions match TRBD1. Per germline, CDR1 LNHDA and CDR2 SQIVND (reference sequence). The CDR3 runs to 15 residues. J lost 4 bases, V lost 6 bases, and 8 bases had no gene match. CDR3: CASRGGGQGITEAFF. In DNA form, the CDR3 reads TGTGCCAGTAGAGGGGGGGGACAGGGGATCACTGAAGCTTTCTTT.

The V call is TRBV10-2, the J call TRBJ1-1; no definite D call. The germline gives CDR1 WSHSY, CDR2 SAAADI. Trimming cost V 4 bases and J 7 bases, with 10 bases left between them. There are 12 residues in the CDR3. CDR3 residues: CASSVGLREAFF. The DNA for the CDR3 is TGCGCCAGCAGTGTTGGGCTGCGTGAAGCTTTCTTT.

The chain employs TRBV7-2 and TRBJ1-5, with a tentative D call TRBD1 (5 bases). This CDR3 region has 14 residues. Germline lookup yields CDR1 SGHTA and CDR2 FQGNSA. V gave up 5 bases and J gave up 11 bases, with 19 bases separating them. The CDR3 DNA is TGTGCCAGCAGCCAAGACGGGGGTAACAATGCCCAGCATTTT. Encoded protein: CASSQDGGNNAQHF. Full variable domain (remainder filled in from reference TRBV7-2 and TRBJ1-5): GAGVSQSPSNKVTEKGKDVELRCDPISGHTALYWYRQSLGQGLEFLIYFQGNSAPDKSGLPSDRFSAERTGGSVSTLTIQRTQQEDSAVYLCASSQDGGNNAQHFGDGTRLSIL.

This chain links TRBV6-1 with TRBJ1-6; a possible D gene is TRBD1 (6 bases). Trimming shortened V by 2 bases and J by 10 bases, and 18 bases separated the two germline ends. CDR1 and CDR2 (germline): MNHNS, SASEGT. The CDR3 loop spans 16 amino acids. The CDR3 loop is CASSESGRGGGSPLHF. The CDR3 region has the DNA TGTGCCAGCAGTGAATCGGGCAGGGGCGGGGGATCACCCCTCCACTTT.

The V call is TRBV28, the J call TRBJ2-7; D unclear. The CDR3 covers 11 residues. CDR1 MDHEN and CDR2 SYDVKM come from the germline V gene. The CDR3 sequence is CVTVGFYEQYF. As DNA, the CDR3 is TGTGTTACCGTCGGGTTTTACGAGCAGTACTTC.

The DNA for the CDR3 is TGCGCCAGCAGCTCCGACAGAGGCTACACCGGGGAGCTGTTTTTT. This gives the protein CASSSDRGYTGELFF. This sequence joins TRBV5-1 and TRBJ2-2, with a possible D match to TRBD1 (5 bases). V was pared by 3 bases and J by 3 bases, with 12 bases between. This CDR3 is 15 amino acids long. CDR1 is SGHRS, CDR2 YFSETQ, per germline.